Each of the 23 T cell receptor beta chains below was sequenced from the same sample in a study of cytomegalovirus exposure and HLA in healthy donors (dated 2017 in TCRdb). The library was obtained by the immunoSEQ multiplex PCR assay. The multiplex PCR relied on a mix of 60 forward primers for TCR Vbeta segments and 13 reverse primers for TCR Jbeta segments. Drawn from immuneACCESS, this table holds only the in-frame rearrangements with V and J called that TCRdb kept. Clones are partly lost; checked studies trace under half to an unresolved V gene and leave the rest unexplained. The sample has roughly 150,000 clones on record, about four fifths of them singletons. The ten largest clones add up to 5% to 6.5% of the sample. The sequenced sample consisted of PBMCs. All receptors derive from a man aged 25 to 40 in good health and CMV-seropositive.

The chain has TRBV4-1 and TRBJ2-7, with 8 bases fitting TRBD1. Germline-derived CDR1 and CDR2 are MGHRA and YSYEKL. The CDR3 loop spans 15 amino acids. J gave up 3 bases and V 5 bases, and 9 bases lay outside the gene matches. CDR3 protein: CASSNGQGEGYEQYF. The CDR3 DNA follows: TGCGCCAGCAGCAACGGACAGGGAGAAGGCTACGAGCAGTACTTC.

The gene calls are TRBV30 and TRBJ1-5; 7 bases fit TRBD1. The germline CDR1 and CDR2 sequences are GTSNPN and SVGIG (reference sequence). V dropped 2 bases and J dropped 0; count of bases not matched to a gene: 4. The CDR3 has 15 residues. The CDR3 DNA follows: TGTGCCTGGAGTCAAGGGGGCTATAGCAATCAGCCCCAGCATTTT. It encodes CAWSQGGYSNQPQHF.

The V gene is TRBV7-8, the J gene TRBJ2-1; possibly TRBD2 for D (5 bases). Trimming stripped 7 bases from V and 10 bases from J, with 11 bases between. Germline V CDR1 and CDR2: SGHVS, FQNEAQ. The CDR3 consists of 11 residues. The CDR3, as DNA: TGTGCCAGCACCAGAGGGAAAGAGCAGTTCTTC. Translated: CASTRGKEQFF. The variable domain in full, with the rest retrieved from reference TRBV7-8 and TRBJ2-1, is GAGVSQSPRYKVAKRGQDVALRCDPISGHVSLFWYQQALGQGPEFLTYFQNEAQLDKSGLPSDRFFAERPEGSVSTLKIQRTQQEDSAVYLCASTRGKEQFFGPGTRLTVL.

The chain carries TRBV30 and TRBJ2-1; possibly TRBD2 for D (7 bases). In germline, CDR1 is GTSNPN, CDR2 SVGIG (reference sequence). The CDR3 is 13 residues long. V lost 7 bases and J 0 bases, leaving 10 bases between the germline ends. The CDR3 nucleotides read TGTGCCTTCGCGGGGGCCTCCTACAATGAGCAGTTCTTC. Translating it yields CAFAGASYNEQFF.

This clone has a handful of counts. The chain joins TRBV25-1 to TRBJ2-7; 8 nucleotides line up with TRBD2. J gave up 1 base and V 6 bases, and 14 bases lay outside the gene matches. CDR3 length equals 17 residues. Germline assignment: CDR1 MGHDK and CDR2 SYGVNS. The CDR3 sequence: CASSAPRGGAFSYEQYF. The CDR3 DNA sequence: TGTGCCAGCAGCGCCCCCCGGGGGGGGGCCTTTTCCTACGAGCAGTACTTC.

A single count supports this clone. The chain has TRBV6-1 and TRBJ1-5; D is uncertain. The CDR3 length is 14 residues. Germline V CDR1 and CDR2: MNHNS, SASEGT. Trimming left V 8 bases short and J 3 bases short, with 14 bases between. For the CDR3, the DNA is TGTGCCAGCCAGAGACACCTCGTCAATCAGCCCCAGCATTTT. This encodes CASQRHLVNQPQHF.

V is TRBV2 and J is TRBJ1-1; 8 positions agree with TRBD1. The CDR3 consists of 13 residues. Germline V lookup: CDR1 SNHLY, CDR2 FYNNEI. V was pared by 7 bases and J by 5 bases, with 6 bases of the junction left unmatched. CDR3 DNA: TGTGCCAGCATTTGGACAGGGAGGACTGAAGCTTTCTTT. This gives the protein CASIWTGRTEAFF.

The V and J genes are TRBV5-1 and TRBJ2-1, with 13 nucleotides matching TRBD2. Germline trimming cut 0 bases from V and 7 bases from J; bases unmatched to any gene: 1. The length of the CDR3 is 15 residues. Germline CDR1 SGHRS, CDR2 YFSETQ. CDR3 nucleotides: TGCGCCAGCAGCTTGGGACTAGCGGGAGGTAATGAGCAGTTCTTC. Translation: CASSLGLAGGNEQFF.

This clone has only one observation. The chain couples TRBV6-1 to TRBJ2-1, with unresolved D. The CDR3 totals 13 residues. Germline CDR1 and CDR2: MNHNS and SASEGT. Trimming left V 1 base short and J 9 bases short, with 10 bases between. The CDR3 region has the DNA TGTGCCAGCAGTGAAGTCTGGCTTACTGAGCAGTTCTTC. Its translation is CASSEVWLTEQFF.

This clone has a single count. V usage is TRBV7-2 and J usage is TRBJ2-5, with D perhaps matching TRBD2 (7 bases). Germline V lookup: CDR1 SGHTA, CDR2 FQGNSA. Trimming cost V 4 bases and J 4 bases, with 19 bases left between them. The CDR3 sequence is 16 residues long. CDR3 bases: TGTGCCAGCAGCTCTCTCCTGGGGGGGCCCAGAGAGACCCAGTACTTC. Its protein product is CASSSLLGGPRETQYF.

The rearrangement uses TRBV5-1 and TRBJ1-2; D is unclear. Germline-derived CDR1 and CDR2 are SGHRS and YFSETQ. The CDR3 consists of 13 residues. Between the trimmed V and J ends, which lost 4 bases and 8 bases, there was a span of 15 bases. The CDR3 here is CASSPAASIGYTF. In DNA, the CDR3 is TGCGCCAGCAGCCCGGCGGCTTCAATCGGCTACACCTTC.

The rearrangement uses TRBV27 and TRBJ1-5; no clear D. Germline V lookup: CDR1 MNHEY, CDR2 SMNVEV (reference sequence). V was trimmed by 2 bases and J by 6 bases, leaving 14 bases between them. The CDR3 extends over 15 amino acids. The CDR3 DNA follows: TGTGCCAGCAGTTTAAGTGGGAGCGGAGGTCAGCCCCAGCATTTT. Its protein is CASSLSGSGGQPQHF.

The V gene is TRBV19, the J gene TRBJ1-2; D is undetermined. The germline V and J ends were trimmed by 4 bases and 2 bases, with 17 bases remaining between them. Germline values: CDR1 LNHDA, CDR2 SQIVND (reference sequence). The length of the CDR3 is 16 residues. The CDR3 coding sequence is TGTGCCAGTAGTACCCGACTGGTTATGATGAACTATGGCTACACCTTC. This translates into CASSTRLVMMNYGYTF.

The chain employs TRBV4-3 and TRBJ2-2; tentatively, D is TRBD1 (5 bases). Per germline, CDR1 LGHNA and CDR2 YSLEER. The CDR3 has 17 residues. The V gene lost 2 bases and the J gene lost 3 bases, with 16 bases spanning the gap. The CDR3 DNA reads as TGCGCCAGCAGCCAAAGTCTCGCCCAGGGTGACACCGGGGAGCTGTTTTTT. The encoded protein is CASSQSLAQGDTGELFF.

This clone was seen only a few times. The chain combines TRBV7-2 with TRBJ2-3; D gene unclear. The CDR3 extends over 15 amino acids. V gave up 2 bases and J gave up 1 base, with 10 bases separating them. Germline V gives CDR1 SGHTA, CDR2 FQGNSA. The CDR3: CASSLSVSRTDTQYF. In DNA form, the CDR3 reads TGTGCCAGCAGCTTATCCGTCTCCCGCACAGATACGCAGTATTTT.

The chain combines TRBV7-9 with TRBJ2-7; 9 positions agree with TRBD1. The CDR3 runs 14 residues. Germline CDR1 is SEHNR and CDR2 is FQNEAQ (reference sequence). After removal of 6 bases from V and 3 bases from J, the junction contained 6 bases not matched to a gene. The CDR3 DNA is TGTGCCAGCAGGCCCGGGACAGGGCTCTACGAGCAGTACTTC. This codes for CASRPGTGLYEQYF.

The rearrangement links TRBV28 to TRBJ2-7; 10 nucleotides match TRBD1. Germline CDR1 and CDR2: MDHEN and SYDVKM. The CDR3 totals 16 residues. V was clipped by 3 bases and J by 2 bases; unmatched bases: 7. This CDR3 reads CASSLVWDRGAYEQYF. DNA for the CDR3: TGTGCCAGCAGTTTGGTTTGGGACAGGGGAGCCTACGAGCAGTACTTC.

J is TRBJ1-2 and V is TRBV18, with a possible D match to TRBD1 (5 bases). Germline CDR1 reads KGHSH; CDR2 reads LQKENI. V gave up 2 bases and J gave up 4 bases, with 8 bases separating them. The CDR3 covers 13 residues. The CDR3 region is CASSPVGGYGYTF. CDR3 in DNA: TGTGCCAGCTCACCAGTGGGGGGCTATGGCTACACCTTC.

The J gene is TRBJ2-3, the V gene TRBV4-1, with 10 bases matching TRBD2. V trimming: 3 bases; J trimming: 1 base; junction bases outside the gene matches: 4. Germline V gives CDR1 MGHRA, CDR2 YSYEKL. The CDR3 length is 16 residues. CDR3 sequence: CASSHPGTSGTDTQYF. The CDR3 DNA reads as TGCGCCAGCAGCCACCCCGGGACTAGCGGCACAGATACGCAGTATTTT.

The chain uses TRBV18 and TRBJ2-1; TRBD2 agrees at 13 bases. With V trimmed by 3 bases and J by 7 bases, 3 bases remained unmatched. The CDR3 extends over 15 amino acids. Germline V gene lookup returns CDR1 KGHSH and CDR2 LQKENI. The CDR3 bases are TGTGCCAGCTCACCGGGACTAGCGGGGCAGAATGAGCAGTTCTTC. This translates into CASSPGLAGQNEQFF. The entire variable domain, with the rest obtained from reference TRBV18 and TRBJ2-1, is as follows: NAGVMQNPRHLVRRRGQEARLRCSPMKGHSHVYWYRQLPEEGLKFMVYLQKENIIDESGMPKERFSAEFPKEGPSILRIQQVVRGDSAAYFCASSPGLAGQNEQFFGPGTRLTVL.

The chain uses TRBV29-1 and TRBJ2-3, with 8 bases identical to TRBD1. Germline trimming cut 6 bases from V and 2 bases from J; bases unmatched to any gene: 7. The germline CDR1 and CDR2 sequences are SQVTM and ANQGSEA. This CDR3 is built from 14 residues. CDR3 region: CSVGQGSTTDTQYF. Here the CDR3 DNA reads TGCAGCGTCGGACAGGGAAGTACCACAGATACGCAGTATTTT.

This chain uses TRBV30 with TRBJ2-3; possibly TRBD2 for D (7 bases). This CDR3 comprises 13 residues. Germline V gene sequence: CDR1 GTSNPN, CDR2 SVGIG (reference sequence). Trimming stripped 2 bases from V and 6 bases from J, with 12 bases between. CDR3 sequence (DNA): TGTGCCTGGAGTCGCGGGGGCGGCGATACGCAGTATTTT. Translated: CAWSRGGGDTQYF.

The chain combines TRBV13 with TRBJ1-2; D is undetermined. This CDR3 spans 17 amino acids. The germline V gene has CDR1 PRHDT and CDR2 FYEKMQ (reference sequence). V was shortened by 5 bases and J by 4 bases, with 23 bases between the two germline ends. The CDR3 DNA reads as TGTGCCAGCAGCCCTAGTTTGAAGCGACCCTATCCCTATGGCTACACCTTC. This sequence encodes CASSPSLKRPYPYGYTF. Complete variable domain (other parts from reference TRBV13 and TRBJ1-2): AAGVIQSPRHLIKEKRETATLKCYPIPRHDTVYWYQQGPGQDPQFLISFYEKMQSDKGSIPDRFSAQQFSDYHSELNMSSLELGDSALYFCASSPSLKRPYPYGYTFGSGTRLTVV.